This entry lists 25 T cell receptor beta chains sequenced from one sample in a study of PD-1 blockade in classical Hodgkin lymphoma (dated by TCRdb to 2020 to 2022). The library was obtained by the immunoSEQ multiplex PCR assay. This is the immuneACCESS table as TCRdb keeps it, with only in-frame sequences that have V and J called. A part of the clones is gone; compared with another copy, unresolved V genes explain less than half, and the rest is unexplained. Counted in this sample were some 45,000 clones; around 80% of them appeared once. The ten largest make up over 35% of the sample. The time point tag for this specimen amounts to: cycle 4 day 1 (C4D1), after more than five weeks of nivolumab. Every trial patient had relapsed after autologous stem cell transplantation, and cohorts A, B and C differed in prior brentuximab vedotin exposure. The specimen comprised peripheral blood mononuclear cells (PBMCs), sampled before the fourth cycle of nivolumab. The receptors shown here come from a human donor with classical Hodgkin lymphoma.

This clone was recorded only once. The chain couples TRBV11-3 to TRBJ2-1; unclear D gene. This CDR3 spans 13 amino acids. The germline CDR1 and CDR2 sequences are SGHNT and YENEEA. Trimming shortened V by 2 bases and J by 4 bases, and 6 bases separated the two germline ends. The CDR3: CASSLMVYNEQFF. As DNA, the CDR3 is TGTGCCAGCAGCTTAATGGTATACAATGAGCAGTTCTTC.

The chain has TRBV6-5 and TRBJ1-1; D gene unclear. The CDR3 totals 15 residues. Trimming left V 0 bases short and J 0 bases short, with 8 bases between. Germline assignment: CDR1 MNHEY and CDR2 SVGAGI. CDR3 in amino acids: CASSYSIEMNTEAFF. The CDR3 bases are TGTGCCAGCAGTTACTCGATTGAAATGAACACTGAAGCTTTCTTT.

The V gene is TRBV9, the J gene TRBJ1-3, with 8 positions matching TRBD1. The CDR3 has 16 residues. Germline V lookup: CDR1 SGDLS, CDR2 YYNGEE. The V and J ends lost 4 bases and 4 bases, in that order; junction bases with no gene match: 10. The CDR3 region has the DNA TGTGCCAGCAGCTTCCGAGGACAGGGCTCAGGAAACACCATATATTTT. The encoded protein is CASSFRGQGSGNTIYF.

The rearrangement joins TRBV28 to TRBJ1-2; D is perhaps TRBD1 (6 bases). The CDR3 is made up of 13 amino acids. The germline V and J ends were trimmed by 3 bases and 1 base, with 6 bases remaining between them. Germline values: CDR1 MDHEN, CDR2 SYDVKM. CDR3 sequence: CASSLDSNYGYTF. In DNA, the CDR3 is TGTGCCAGCAGTTTGGACAGTAACTATGGCTACACCTTC.

The rearrangement uses TRBV5-6 and TRBJ2-3; 11 bases line up with TRBD1. Germline-derived CDR1 and CDR2 are SGHDT and YYEEEE. The CDR3 length is 15 residues. With V trimmed by 3 bases and J by 3 bases, 3 bases remained unmatched. The CDR3 DNA reads as TGTGCCAGCAGCTGGGACAGGGGGAGTACAGATACGCAGTATTTT. It translates to CASSWDRGSTDTQYF.

To note about this clone: The same CDR3 is also encoded by other DNA sequences in this sample. The gene calls are TRBV6-5 and TRBJ1-2, with D possibly being TRBD1 (6 bases). From germline, CDR1 is MNHEY and CDR2 SVGAGI. This CDR3 comprises 15 residues. Trimming cost V 6 bases and J 2 bases, with 16 bases left between them. CDR3 nucleotides: TGTGCCAGCAGACTATACAGGGCCCCAAACTATGGCTACACCTTC. Its protein is CASRLYRAPNYGYTF.

The rearrangement joins TRBV7-2 to TRBJ1-2; D possibly corresponds to TRBD1 (6 bases). Germline-derived CDR1 and CDR2 are SGHTA and FQGNSA. Trimming took off 5 bases at V and 11 bases at J, with 21 bases between the two ends. CDR3 length: 14 amino acids. CDR3 in amino acids: CASSPQGSGGRYTF. The CDR3 region has the DNA TGTGCCAGCAGCCCCCAGGGGTCTGGGGGGCGATACACCTTC.

This chain links TRBV5-8 with TRBJ1-2; a weak D match, TRBD1 (6 bases). Germline V gene lookup returns CDR1 SGHTS and CDR2 YDEGEE. V lost 0 bases and J lost 8, with 17 bases in between. This CDR3 contains 15 residues. The CDR3 loop reads CASSLGQRTAGGYTF. The CDR3 nucleotides are TGTGCCAGCAGCTTGGGGCAGAGGACAGCGGGAGGCTACACCTTC. The entire variable domain, with the rest obtained from reference TRBV5-8 and TRBJ1-2, is as follows: EAGVTQSPTHLIKTRGQQATLRCSPISGHTSVYWYQQALGLGLQFLLWYDEGEERNRGNFPPRFSGRQFPNYSSELNVNALELEDSALYLCASSLGQRTAGGYTFGSGTRLTVV.

The chain couples TRBV28 to TRBJ1-6; D is perhaps TRBD1 (5 bases). Germline CDR1 MDHEN, CDR2 SYDVKM. V was trimmed by 6 bases and J by 7 bases, leaving 19 bases between them. The length of the CDR3 is 16 residues. DNA of the CDR3: TGTGCCAGCAGCTCCAGGGAGTTCTTTGGAAATTCACCCCTCCACTTT. Its protein product is CASSSREFFGNSPLHF.

The chain carries TRBV5-1 and TRBJ2-5, with TRBD1 matching over 9 bases. This CDR3 spans 15 amino acids. Germline trimming cut 0 bases from V and 5 bases from J; bases unmatched to any gene: 5. The V gene's germline CDR1 is SGHRS and CDR2 YFSETQ. CDR3 loop: CASSLGQGGWETQYF. The CDR3 bases are TGCGCCAGCAGCTTGGGACAGGGGGGCTGGGAGACCCAGTACTTC.

The chain uses TRBV19 and TRBJ2-2; tentative D call: TRBD1 (6 bases). The CDR3 covers 13 residues. Trimming left V 6 bases short and J 10 bases short, with 15 bases between. Germline lookup yields CDR1 LNHDA and CDR2 SQIVND (reference sequence). The CDR3 protein is CASRTTGSPELFF. The CDR3, as DNA: TGTGCCAGTAGAACCACAGGGAGCCCGGAGCTGTTTTTT.

The genes are TRBV7-2 and TRBJ1-2, with D possibly matching TRBD1 (5 bases). This CDR3 has 14 amino acids. In germline, CDR1 is SGHTA, CDR2 FQGNSA. The germline V and J ends were trimmed by 3 bases and 8 bases, with 16 bases remaining between them. The CDR3 coding sequence is TGTGCCAGCAGCTTCGGAACAGGTCCGCGGGGCTACACCTTC. Amino acids: CASSFGTGPRGYTF.

This clone was detected only a few times. J is TRBJ2-3 and V is TRBV7-8; possibly TRBD1 for D (5 bases). V lost 6 bases, J lost 5 bases, and 12 bases lay in between. The length of the CDR3 is 13 residues. CDR1 is SGHVS and CDR2 is FQNEAQ in the germline V gene. CDR3: CASSFRQLDTQYF. Here the CDR3 DNA reads TGTGCCAGCAGTTTTAGACAGCTAGATACGCAGTATTTT.

J is TRBJ1-5 and V is TRBV19; D gene unclear. The CDR3 runs to 15 residues. Trimming removed 1 base from V and 5 bases from J, with 12 bases in between. Germline CDR1 and CDR2: LNHDA and SQIVND (reference sequence). CDR3 sequence (DNA): TGTGCCAGTAGTATAGTGGCAGCGGTATATCAGCCCCAGCATTTT. Encoded protein: CASSIVAAVYQPQHF.

This clone was counted a single time. The J gene is TRBJ1-1, the V gene TRBV10-2; D is ambiguous. The CDR3 sequence is 12 residues long. Germline lookup yields CDR1 WSHSY and CDR2 SAAADI. Trimming stripped 8 bases from V and 0 bases from J, with 7 bases between. CDR3 sequence (DNA): TGCGCCAGCGCCCGCCTGAACACTGAAGCTTTCTTT. Amino acids: CASARLNTEAFF.

This sequence joins TRBV5-5 and TRBJ1-4, with D possibly being TRBD1 (5 bases). With 4 bases removed from V and 0 bases from J, the gap between germline ends came to 22 bases. Germline CDR1 SGHKS, CDR2 YYEKEE (reference sequence). The CDR3 has 19 residues. In nucleotides, the CDR3 is TGTGCCAGCAGCAGGGACCAGGGACGTTATGTTGCAACTAATGAAAAACTGTTTTTT. Encoded protein: CASSRDQGRYVATNEKLFF.

The CDR3 DNA follows: TGTGCCAGCAGCTTAGATCAGGGAATAAAAGCTTTCTTT. Protein: CASSLDQGIKAFF. This rearrangement joins TRBV7-2 to TRBJ1-1, with TRBD1 as a possible D gene (5 bases). The CDR3 extends over 13 amino acids. V was trimmed by 1 base and J by 9 bases, leaving 12 bases between them. The V gene's germline CDR1 is SGHTA and CDR2 FQGNSA.

This chain connects TRBV18 to TRBJ2-7, with TRBD1 matching over 9 bases. CDR1 and CDR2 from the germline V gene are KGHSH and LQKENI. This CDR3 contains 15 residues. Germline trimming cut 3 bases from V and 1 base from J; bases unmatched to any gene: 4. The CDR3 here is CASSPGTGWSYEQYF. CDR3 bases: TGTGCCAGCTCACCGGGGACAGGGTGGTCCTACGAGCAGTACTTC. Based on the CDR3 plus reference TRBV18 and TRBJ2-7, the full variable domain is NAGVMQNPRHLVRRRGQEARLRCSPMKGHSHVYWYRQLPEEGLKFMVYLQKENIIDESGMPKERFSAEFPKEGPSILRIQQVVRGDSAAYFCASSPGTGWSYEQYFGPGTRLTVT.

This rearrangement joins TRBV5-4 to TRBJ2-1, with TRBD2 matching over 10 bases. Germline lookup yields CDR1 SGHNT and CDR2 YYREEE (reference sequence). V shed 0 bases and J 1 base; nucleotides not matched to a gene: 7. This CDR3 contains 18 residues. The CDR3 nucleotides read TGTGCCAGCAGCTTGGGGTCTAGCGGGGGCTTATCCTACAATGAGCAGTTCTTC. Encoded protein: CASSLGSSGGLSYNEQFF.

A single count supports this clone. CDR3 loop: CASSIGTGTGNTGELFF. Here the CDR3 DNA reads TGTGCCAGTAGTATAGGTACCGGGACAGGGAACACCGGGGAGCTGTTTTTT. The genes are TRBV19 and TRBJ2-2, with TRBD1 matching 8 bases. The CDR3 is 17 amino acids. V shed 1 base and J 1 base; nucleotides not matched to a gene: 5. CDR1 is LNHDA, CDR2 SQIVND, per germline (reference sequence). The full variable domain, completed using reference TRBV19 and TRBJ2-2, is DGGITQSPKYLFRKEGQNVTLSCEQNLNHDAMYWYRQDPGQGLRLIYYSQIVNDFQKGDIAEGYSVSREKKESFPLTVTSAQKNPTAFYLCASSIGTGTGNTGELFFGEGSRLTVL.

V gene TRBV10-3 combines with J gene TRBJ2-2, with 15 bases fitting TRBD2. V lost 3 bases to trimming and J lost 3 bases; unmatched junction nucleotides: 5. The CDR3 runs 18 residues. Germline values: CDR1 ENHRY, CDR2 SYGVKD. CDR3 sequence: CAISDSGLAGGDTGELFF. For the CDR3, the DNA is TGTGCCATCAGTGACTCGGGACTAGCGGGGGGAGACACCGGGGAGCTGTTTTTT.

The chain is built from TRBV9 and TRBJ1-2; D not certain. The germline V gene has CDR1 SGDLS and CDR2 YYNGEE. This CDR3 has 13 amino acids. V shed 3 bases and J shed 14 bases, with 20 bases lying between them. In DNA, the CDR3 is TGTGCCAGCAGCGCCCAAGGCGTCATAACCAAAACCTTC. Protein product: CASSAQGVITKTF.

This rearrangement joins TRBV7-2 to TRBJ2-1; D tentatively fits TRBD1 or TRBD2 (5 bases each). This CDR3 contains 16 residues. The germline V gene encodes CDR1 SGHTA and CDR2 FQGNSA. Trimming pared 3 bases from V and 2 bases from J, leaving 14 bases between. The CDR3 DNA is TGTGCCAGCAGCTTGTCCGGGACGGCTACCTACAATGAGCAGTTCTTC. The encoded protein is CASSLSGTATYNEQFF.

V and J are TRBV6-5 and TRBJ2-7; 8 positions agree with TRBD1. V shed 6 bases, J shed 5 bases, and the junction held 3 bases outside the gene matches. This CDR3 contains 12 residues. Per the germline V gene, CDR1 is MNHEY and CDR2 is SVGAGI. In DNA form, the CDR3 reads TGTGCCAGCAGGGACAGGGAGCACGAGCAGTACTTC. Amino acids: CASRDREHEQYF.

The rearrangement uses TRBV6-5 and TRBJ1-3, with D hard to call. With 0 bases removed from V and 14 bases from J, the gap between germline ends came to 17 bases. CDR1 and CDR2 (germline): MNHEY, SVGAGI. CDR3 length: 14 amino acids. CDR3 coding DNA: TGTGCCAGCAGTTACTCTTCCGGGTCGGCGCCTGTATATTTT. Protein product: CASSYSSGSAPVYF.